A single sample gave rise to the 11 T cell receptor beta chains below, sequenced in a study of blood T cell repertoires in COVID-19. Here immunoSEQ multiplex PCR was the method, and the copy in TCRdb shows in-frame clones only, minus some. The data show fewer than 350,000 clones, more than 75% seen once. Sequences were obtained from peripheral blood. These receptors all come from a woman between 25 and 40 years old who had recovered from COVID-19.

This clone was counted only a few times. The chain recombines TRBV11-3 with TRBJ1-1; no clear D. V shed 0 bases and J shed 0 bases, with 5 bases lying between them. This CDR3 has 14 amino acids. Germline CDR1 and CDR2: SGHNT and YENEEA. CDR3 nucleotide sequence: TGTGCCAGCAGCTTAGATGGCATGAACACTGAAGCTTTCTTT. Amino acid sequence: CASSLDGMNTEAFF. Supplemented by reference TRBV11-3 and TRBJ1-1, the full variable domain reads EAGVVQSPRYKIIEKKQPVAFWCNPISGHNTLYWYLQNLGQGPELLIRYENEEAVDDSQLPKDRFSAERLKGVDSTLKIQPAELGDSAVYLCASSLDGMNTEAFFGQGTRLTVV.

The chain carries TRBV7-8 and TRBJ1-3; TRBD1 matches 7 bases. V shed 1 base and J 0 bases; nucleotides not matched to a gene: 9. Germline-derived CDR1 and CDR2 are SGHVS and FQNEAQ. This CDR3 spans 18 amino acids. The CDR3 protein is CASSLGVNRGSSGNTIYF. DNA of the CDR3: TGTGCCAGCAGCTTAGGAGTCAACAGGGGAAGCTCTGGAAACACCATATATTTT.

The gene calls are TRBV7-2 and TRBJ2-7, with D possibly matching TRBD1 (6 bases). The CDR3 runs to 16 residues. CDR1 and CDR2 (germline): SGHTA, FQGNSA. V was shortened by 1 base and J by 1 base, with 14 bases between the two germline ends. CDR3 nucleotides: TGTGCCAGCAGCTTAGGTTGGGGGCGTCGGTCCTACGAGCAGTACTTC. This codes for CASSLGWGRRSYEQYF.

The V gene is TRBV2, the J gene TRBJ2-2, with TRBD1 matching over 9 bases. The J segment lost 5 bases and the V segment lost 7 bases, leaving 2 bases of the junction unmatched. The V gene's germline CDR1 is SNHLY and CDR2 FYNNEI. The length of the CDR3 is 13 residues. CDR3 nucleotide sequence: TGTGCCAGCATGGGACAGGGAACCGGGGAGCTGTTTTTT. This sequence encodes CASMGQGTGELFF.

The chain combines TRBV28 with TRBJ1-6, with 7 bases fitting TRBD1. Germline V gene lookup returns CDR1 MDHEN and CDR2 SYDVKM. The trim removed 7 bases at V and 8 bases at J, leaving 11 bases unmatched. The CDR3 extends over 15 amino acids. DNA for the CDR3: TGTGCCAGCACCACCCAGGGGGGCTCGGATTCACCCCTCCACTTT. It yields the protein CASTTQGGSDSPLHF.

The chain combines TRBV25-1 with TRBJ1-1, with D possibly being TRBD1 (5 bases). CDR3 length equals 14 residues. Trimming shortened V by 1 base and J by 7 bases, and 13 bases separated the two germline ends. Germline loops: CDR1 MGHDK, CDR2 SYGVNS. Here the CDR3 reads CASSESGGTGEAFF. In DNA, the CDR3 is TGTGCCAGCAGTGAATCGGGGGGTACGGGTGAAGCTTTCTTT.

To note about this clone: This same CDR3 is encoded by further DNA sequences in the sample. The V call is TRBV19, the J call TRBJ2-7; D possibly corresponds to TRBD2 (5 bases). Trimming shortened V by 3 bases and J by 4 bases, and 10 bases separated the two germline ends. This CDR3 spans 13 amino acids. Germline CDR1 is LNHDA and CDR2 is SQIVND (reference sequence). The CDR3 region has the DNA TGTGCCAGTAGTATCGGCCCGGGGTACGAGCAGTACTTC. As protein: CASSIGPGYEQYF.

This sequence joins TRBV5-1 and TRBJ1-6, with D possibly being TRBD1 (5 bases). Trimming took off 4 bases at V and 9 bases at J, with 20 bases between the two ends. CDR3 length: 16 amino acids. The germline gives CDR1 SGHRS, CDR2 YFSETQ. The CDR3: CASSPSGTQPISPLHF. Written as DNA, the CDR3 is TGCGCCAGCAGCCCCAGCGGGACCCAGCCAATTTCACCCCTCCACTTT.

This chain connects TRBV5-4 to TRBJ2-7, with D possibly being TRBD1 (5 bases). Germline CDR1 reads SGHNT; CDR2 reads YYREEE (reference sequence). The CDR3 is 16 residues long. The V and J ends lost 4 bases and 2 bases respectively, with 19 bases between them. CDR3 DNA sequence: TGTGCCAGCAGCCCCAGGCAGGGCCTCACCACCTACGAGCAGTACTTC. Protein sequence: CASSPRQGLTTYEQYF.

The rearrangement links TRBV19 to TRBJ2-4, with a weak D call TRBD1 (5 bases). The CDR3 has 16 residues. Trimming took off 3 bases at V and 0 bases at J, with 12 bases between the two ends. CDR1 and CDR2 (germline): LNHDA, SQIVND (reference sequence). The CDR3, as DNA: TGTGCCAGTAGTATTAGGGGCAGTCTAGCCAAAAACATTCAGTACTTC. Protein product: CASSIRGSLAKNIQYF. Full variable domain (missing parts from reference TRBV19 and TRBJ2-4): DGGITQSPKYLFRKEGQNVTLSCEQNLNHDAMYWYRQDPGQGLRLIYYSQIVNDFQKGDIAEGYSVSREKKESFPLTVTSAQKNPTAFYLCASSIRGSLAKNIQYFGAGTRLSVL.

This rearrangement joins TRBV7-2 to TRBJ1-4, with D uncertain. The CDR3 runs to 15 residues. Germline V CDR1 and CDR2: SGHTA, FQGNSA. Trimming removed 5 bases from V and 0 bases from J, with 10 bases in between. The DNA of the CDR3 is TGTGCCAGCAGCCTGCAAGCTGCAACTAATGAAAAACTGTTTTTT. It yields the protein CASSLQAATNEKLFF.